The present entry profiles one T cell receptor beta chain with its context. Its antigen is still unknown. The identical CDR3 is also encoded by other nucleotide sequences in the sample. This sample is drawn from a study of CD8+ T cells in alopecia areata. The CDR3 sequence is 11 residues long. Per germline, CDR1 MGHRA and CDR2 YSYEKL. Trimming took off 1 base at V and 9 bases at J, with 4 bases between the two ends. RNA extraction and reverse transcription yielded cDNA as sequencing template. Using immunoSEQ multiplex PCR, the repertoire was profiled, and TCRdb retains in-frame clones only, with some absent. The data show about 110,000 clones, roughly 59% seen once. Notes on the study in general: Patients showed less clear TCR sequence sharing than mice, possibly partly because of HLA diversity.

This chain connects TRBV4-1 to TRBJ2-1; D is unclear. Sequencing input: CD8+ T cells sorted from blood. The receptor's source is a human donor in good health. The CDR3 nucleotides read TGCGCCAGCAGCCAAGGGGGTGAGCAGTTCTTC. It specifies CASSQGGEQFF.